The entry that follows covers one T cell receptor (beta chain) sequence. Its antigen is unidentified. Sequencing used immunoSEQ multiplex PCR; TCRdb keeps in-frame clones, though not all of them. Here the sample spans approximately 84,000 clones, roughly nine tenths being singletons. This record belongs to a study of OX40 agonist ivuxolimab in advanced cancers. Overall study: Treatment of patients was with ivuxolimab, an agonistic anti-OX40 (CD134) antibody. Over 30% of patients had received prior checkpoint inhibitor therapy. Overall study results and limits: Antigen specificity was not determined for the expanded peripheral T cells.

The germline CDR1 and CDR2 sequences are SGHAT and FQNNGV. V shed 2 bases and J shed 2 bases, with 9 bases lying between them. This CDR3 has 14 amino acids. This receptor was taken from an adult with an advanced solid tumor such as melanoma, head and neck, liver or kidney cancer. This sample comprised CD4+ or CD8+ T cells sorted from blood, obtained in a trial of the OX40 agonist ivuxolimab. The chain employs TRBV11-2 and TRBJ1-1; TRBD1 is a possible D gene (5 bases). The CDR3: CASSLSRANTEAFF. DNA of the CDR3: TGTGCCAGCAGCTTAAGCAGGGCAAACACTGAAGCTTTCTTT. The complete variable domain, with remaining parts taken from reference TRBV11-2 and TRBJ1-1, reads EAGVAQSPRYKIIEKRQSVAFWCNPISGHATLYWYQQILGQGPKLLIQFQNNGVVDDSQLPKDRFSAERLKGVDSTLKIQPAKLEDSAVYLCASSLSRANTEAFFGQGTRLTVV.